The clone carrying this TCR beta chain has just a few counts. The data belong to a study of blood T cell repertoires in COVID-19. Looking at the study overall: COVID-19 samples, acute and convalescent, were from the United States, Italy and Spain. T cells, B-cell-depleted T cells, or PBMCs provided the cDNA or gDNA that served as material.

This CDR3 spans 16 amino acids. The germline V gene encodes CDR1 SGHVS and CDR2 FNYEAQ. V was shortened by 2 bases and J by 6 bases, with 20 bases between the two germline ends. How the authors handled the data: Counts of nucleated cells, estimated from reference gene primer amplification, were obtained. Sequencing used immunoSEQ multiplex PCR; TCRdb keeps in-frame clones, though not all of them. That table furnishes V, J and clone size, whereas the DNA furnished D and trimming. The sample lists about 46,000 clones, 80% to 90% seen once, with roughly 12% in the top ten. The chain carries TRBV7-6 and TRBJ2-7, with D possibly being TRBD1 (6 bases). Sequencing was performed on peripheral blood. This receptor was obtained from a human donor with active COVID-19. The donor label of this sample is uncertain. The CDR3 region has the DNA TGTGCCAGCAGCTTAAGGGCAGGGGAAGGTTTTGGCGAGCAGTACTTC. Amino acid sequence: CASSLRAGEGFGEQYF.